A single sample gave rise to the 21 T cell receptor beta chains below, sequenced in a study of breast tumors, draining lymph nodes, adjacent tissues. One entry per CDR3 protein results from TCRdb running MiXCR on the multiplex PCR reads. This table holds around 150,000 distinct CDR3 sequences, approximately 32% found once. The lymph nodes were axillary draining lymph nodes from breast cancer patients. Source material: axillary lymph node tissue. These receptors were taken from a female donor with breast cancer. Some clones in this sample may be carry-over from other donors' samples.

This clonotype was picked up many times. The rearrangement uses TRBV5-6 and TRBJ2-5; D is unresolved. The length of the CDR3 is 14 residues. Germline CDR1 SGHDT, CDR2 YYEEEE. V was pared by 1 base and J by 1 base, with 8 bases between. This chain's CDR3 is CASSLWAAQETQYF. The CDR3 region has the DNA TGTGCCAGCAGCTTGTGGGCGGCCCAAGAGACCCAGTACTTC.

As for this clonotype: Germline is not matched at one junction end, which may reflect a read error. CDR3 in amino acids: CTSSEKLFF. The CDR3 coding sequence is TGTACCAGCAGCGAAAAACTGTTTTTT. The chain links TRBV7-8 to TRBJ1-4; D remains ambiguous. The CDR3 is 9 amino acids. CDR1 and CDR2 (germline): SGHVS, FQNEAQ.

Details on this clonotype: With a much larger clone just one base away, this may be a read error. This rearrangement joins TRBV6-5 to TRBJ1-2; 7 bases match TRBD1. This CDR3 has 16 residues. Germline loops: CDR1 MNHEY, CDR2 SVGAGI. The CDR3 bases are TGTGCCAGCAGTCACTCATCCCAGACAGGGTATTATGGCTACACCTTC. Residues: CASSHSSQTGYYGYTF.

This clonotype was found many times. This sequence may be a read error, since a much larger clone differs from it by one base. This chain joins TRBV7-8 and TRBJ2-3; the D gene is possibly TRBD1 (5 bases). The CDR3 contains 17 residues. Germline CDR1 reads SGHVS; CDR2 reads FQNEAQ. CDR3 amino acids: CASSSQPPGLGTDPQYF. The CDR3 nucleotides read TGTGCCAGCAGCTCACAACCCCCAGGGCTGGGTACAGATCCGCAGTATTTT.

There are many counts of this clonotype. The rearrangement joins TRBV7-3 to TRBJ2-2; 7 nucleotides match TRBD1. CDR1 and CDR2 (germline): SGHTA, FQGTGA. With 2 bases clipped from V and 1 base from J, the junction kept 1 base outside the gene matches. The CDR3 is 15 amino acids. The CDR3 region is CASSLGTENTGELFF. DNA for the CDR3: TGTGCCAGCAGCTTAGGGACAGAGAACACCGGGGAGCTGTTTTTT.

This clonotype was observed at least ten times. The chain joins TRBV27 to TRBJ2-7; 7 nucleotides line up with TRBD1. Germline V gives CDR1 MNHEY, CDR2 SMNVEV (reference sequence). This CDR3 comprises 14 residues. V shed 2 bases and J 3 bases; nucleotides not matched to a gene: 4. CDR3 DNA: TGTGCCAGCAGTTTAAAGGGACAGATCTACGAGCAGTACTTC. It yields the protein CASSLKGQIYEQYF.

This clonotype was recorded at least ten times. The chain couples TRBV7-6 to TRBJ1-6, with D possibly TRBD1 on 5 matching bases. In germline, CDR1 is SGHVS, CDR2 FNYEAQ. Between the trimmed V and J ends, which lost 4 bases and 7 bases, there was a span of 11 bases. CDR3 length: 14 amino acids. The CDR3 DNA is TGTGCCAGCAGCTCCGGGGGTCCGAATTCACCCCTCCACTTT. Encoded protein: CASSSGGPNSPLHF. Full variable domain (rest looked up from reference TRBV7-6 and TRBJ1-6): GAGVSQSPRYKVTKRGQDVALRCDPISGHVSLYWYRQALGQGPEFLTYFNYEAQQDKSGLPNDRFSAERPEGSISTLTIQRTEQRDSAMYRCASSSGGPNSPLHFGNGTRLTVT.

The chain has TRBV6-6 and TRBJ1-3, with 8 positions matching TRBD1. The CDR3 extends over 15 amino acids. V lost 7 bases to trimming and J lost 6 bases; unmatched junction nucleotides: 11. Looked up from germline, CDR1 is MNHNY and CDR2 is SVGAGI (reference sequence). The CDR3 protein is CASKPGRQGPNTIYF. The CDR3 coding sequence is TGTGCCAGCAAACCCGGGAGACAGGGGCCAAACACCATATATTTT.

A note on this clonotype: One junction end does not reproduce the germline sequence, and a read error may be involved. The V gene is TRBV24-1, the J gene TRBJ2-7, with TRBD1 matching 10 bases. From germline, CDR1 is KGHDR and CDR2 SFDVKD. The CDR3 runs 16 residues. The CDR3 nucleotides are TGTGCCACCAGTGATCCCGGGACAGGGGAAGGGTCACCCCTCCACTTC. As protein: CATSDPGTGEGSPLHF.

The sample holds many counts of this clonotype. This chain connects TRBV5-1 to TRBJ2-1; TRBD2 matches 9 bases. J lost 7 bases, V lost 3 bases, and 8 bases had no gene match. Germline CDR1 and CDR2: SGHRS and YFSETQ. The CDR3 contains 15 residues. The DNA of the CDR3 is TGCGCCAGCAGCTCCGGGACTAGCTCGAGAAATGAGCAGTTCTTC. It codes for CASSSGTSSRNEQFF.

This clonotype was seen only once. V usage is TRBV11-2 and J usage is TRBJ1-6; 8 bases fit TRBD1. The CDR3 runs 14 residues. J gave up 9 bases and V 6 bases, and 7 bases lay outside the gene matches. Germline CDR1 is SGHAT and CDR2 is FQNNGV. The CDR3 DNA is TGTGCCAGCAGTTCGACCGGGACAGGTTCACCCCTCCACTTT. Translation: CASSSTGTGSPLHF.

The table lists this clonotype with a count of one. This chain joins TRBV7-9 and TRBJ1-1; D call uncertain. Germline values: CDR1 SEHNR, CDR2 FQNEAQ (reference sequence). V lost 6 bases and J 8 bases, leaving 13 bases between the germline ends. This CDR3 is 12 amino acids long. CDR3 DNA: TGTGCCAGCAGGTTAACCGGGGAAGAAGCTTTCTTT. Translating gives CASRLTGEEAFF.

This clonotype was detected many times. The chain recombines TRBV19 with TRBJ2-5, with D perhaps TRBD1 (5 bases). Germline V gives CDR1 LNHDA, CDR2 SQIVND (reference sequence). This CDR3 has 15 residues. Trimming shortened V by 4 bases and J by 5 bases, and 17 bases separated the two germline ends. The CDR3 loop is CASSTRQPGRETQYF. CDR3 in DNA: TGTGCCAGTAGTACCCGACAGCCCGGGCGGGAGACCCAGTACTTC.

In DNA, the CDR3 is TGTGCCAGTATAGCGGACTCCTACGAGCAGTACTTC. It encodes CASIADSYEQYF. The chain carries TRBV19 and TRBJ2-7, with D perhaps TRBD2 (6 bases). CDR3 size: 12 residues. Trimming shortened V by 7 bases and J by 0 bases, and 7 bases separated the two germline ends. CDR1 and CDR2 (germline): LNHDA, SQIVND (reference sequence). The complete variable domain, with remaining parts taken from reference TRBV19 and TRBJ2-7, reads DGGITQSPKYLFRKEGQNVTLSCEQNLNHDAMYWYRQDPGQGLRLIYYSQIVNDFQKGDIAEGYSVSREKKESFPLTVTSAQKNPTAFYLCASIADSYEQYFGPGTRLTVT.

To note about this clonotype: This could be a read error, since a much larger clone is one nucleotide away. The V and J genes are TRBV6-1 and TRBJ2-7, with 9 bases identical to TRBD2. The CDR3 has 17 residues. Trimming cost V 5 bases and J 2 bases; bases outside gene matches: 13. Germline CDR1 is MNHNS and CDR2 is SASEGT. The DNA for the CDR3 is TGTGCCAGCAGTCCCTCCATACCTAGCGGGAACGCCTACGAGCAGTACGTC. Translation gives CASSPSIPSGNAYEQYV.

This clonotype was seen at least ten times. The V gene is TRBV6-1, the J gene TRBJ2-7; D tentatively fits TRBD1 or TRBD2 (6 bases each). Germline values: CDR1 MNHNS, CDR2 SASEGT. The CDR3 length is 13 residues. CDR3 region: CASSVGGAGAAPV. CDR3 DNA: TGTGCCAGCAGTGTGGGGGGCGCCGGGGCTGCCCCCGTC.

Of note for this clonotype: This clone may be a read error of a much larger clone one base away. The J gene is TRBJ2-3, the V gene TRBV5-6; D might be TRBD2 (5 bases). Germline V gene lookup returns CDR1 SGHDT and CDR2 YYEEEE. The CDR3 covers 16 residues. V lost 2 bases, J lost 2 bases, and 15 bases lay in between. The CDR3 region is CASSFRGPTPTDTQYF. In DNA form, the CDR3 reads TGTGCCAGCAGCTTTCGAGGGCCGACTCCCACAGATACGCAGTATTTT.

This clonotype was counted many times. The chain joins TRBV11-1 to TRBJ2-5; D perhaps matches TRBD2 (6 bases). Trimming removed 2 bases at V and 0 bases at J, with 13 bases between. Germline CDR1 and CDR2: SGHAT and FQDESV (reference sequence). This CDR3 is built from 16 residues. The CDR3 region is CASSLSSAWYQETQYF. The CDR3 coding sequence is TGTGCCAGCAGCTTATCTAGCGCTTGGTACCAAGAGACCCAGTACTTC.

This clonotype was observed many times. This sequence joins TRBV7-2 and TRBJ2-2; D is unclear. The ends were cut back, 5 bases at V and 6 bases at J, with 19 bases in the middle. Germline-derived CDR1 and CDR2 are SGHTA and FQGNSA. The CDR3 consists of 16 residues. DNA of the CDR3: TGTGCCAGCAGCCCCGCCCGGGCCAAAACGCCCGGGGAGCTGTTTTTT. This codes for CASSPARAKTPGELFF.

Ten or more counts support this clonotype. The J gene is TRBJ1-4, the V gene TRBV5-5; D not certain. Between the trimmed V and J ends, which lost 1 base and 8 bases, there was a span of 12 bases. The CDR3 is 14 residues long. Germline lookup yields CDR1 SGHKS and CDR2 YYEKEE (reference sequence). Here the CDR3 DNA reads TGTGCCAGCAGCTTGTCGGGCGAAGGAGAAAAACTGTTTTTT. Amino acid sequence: CASSLSGEGEKLFF.

V and J are TRBV25-1 and TRBJ1-3, with 8 bases fitting TRBD1. The germline CDR1 and CDR2 sequences are MGHDK and SYGVNS. V lost 11 bases to trimming and J lost 2 bases; unmatched junction nucleotides: 5. The CDR3 spans 13 residues. CDR3 DNA: TGTGCCCAAACGACAGGGGCTGGAAACACCATATATTTT. Protein: CAQTTGAGNTIYF. Based on the CDR3 plus reference TRBV25-1 and TRBJ1-3, the full variable domain is EADIYQTPRYLVIGTGKKITLECSQTMGHDKMYWYQQDPGMELHLIHYSYGVNSTEKGDLSSESTVSRIRTEHFPLTLESARPSHTSQYLCAQTTGAGNTIYFGEGSWLTVV.